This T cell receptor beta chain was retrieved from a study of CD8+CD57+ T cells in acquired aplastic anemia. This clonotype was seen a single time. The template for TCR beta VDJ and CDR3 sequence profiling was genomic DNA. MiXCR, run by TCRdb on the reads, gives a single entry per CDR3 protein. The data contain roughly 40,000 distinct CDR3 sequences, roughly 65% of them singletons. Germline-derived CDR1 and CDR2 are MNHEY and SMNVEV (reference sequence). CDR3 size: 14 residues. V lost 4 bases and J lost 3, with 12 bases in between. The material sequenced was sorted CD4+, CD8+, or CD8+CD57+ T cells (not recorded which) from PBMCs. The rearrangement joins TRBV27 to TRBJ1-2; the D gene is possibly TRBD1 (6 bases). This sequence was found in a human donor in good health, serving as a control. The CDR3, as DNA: TGTGCCAGCAGTTCCAGGGGTTTGCACTATGGCTACACCTTC. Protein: CASSSRGLHYGYTF.